The entry that follows covers one TCR beta chain sequence. Its antigen remains unknown. This entry belongs to a study of T cell responses to AZD1222 COVID-19 vaccine. Study-level points and caveats: In a largely white British group with more females than males, clonal diversity was possibly underestimated. Recipients of two AZD1222 doses showed rising Spike-specific TCR breadth and depth.

CDR3 length: 15 residues. Germline CDR1 ENHRY, CDR2 SYGVKD. The V end lost 8 bases, the J end lost 0 bases, and 16 bases lay between the germline ends. Measured with immunoSEQ multiplex PCR; TCRdb has only the in-frame clones, and not every one. The sample yields around 99,000 clones, 91% seen once. This specimen was peripheral blood, taken 28 days after the second AZD1222 dose. This TCR was recovered from an adult who received the AZD1222 COVID-19 vaccine. The chain combines TRBV10-3 with TRBJ1-1, with D maybe TRBD1 (6 bases). The CDR3 loop reads CAIGRGGLLNTEAFF. In DNA form, the CDR3 reads TGTGCCATCGGGCGGGGGGGGCTCTTGAACACTGAAGCTTTCTTT.